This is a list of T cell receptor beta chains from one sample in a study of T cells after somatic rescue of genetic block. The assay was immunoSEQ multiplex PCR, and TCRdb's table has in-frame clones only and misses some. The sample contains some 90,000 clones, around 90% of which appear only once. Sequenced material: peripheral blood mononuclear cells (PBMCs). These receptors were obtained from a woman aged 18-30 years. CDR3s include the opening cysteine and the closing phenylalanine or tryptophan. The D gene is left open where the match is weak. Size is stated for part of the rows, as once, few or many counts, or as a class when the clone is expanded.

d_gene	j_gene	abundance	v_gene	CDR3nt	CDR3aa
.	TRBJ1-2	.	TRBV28	TGTGCCAGCAGTCCCAGGAGAGGGGGTTGGTATGGCTACACCTTC	CASSPRRGGWYGYTF
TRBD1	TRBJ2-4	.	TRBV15	TGTGCCACCAGCAGAGCCGGGACAGGAAAAAACATTCAGTACTTC	CATSRAGTGKNIQYF
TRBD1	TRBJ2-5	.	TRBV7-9	TGTGCCAGCAGCTTAGCGACAGGGGGCAGGGAGACCCAGTACTTC	CASSLATGGRETQYF
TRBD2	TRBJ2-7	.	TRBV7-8	TGTGCCAGCAGCTTTACTAGCGGGATCTACGAGCAGTACTTC	CASSFTSGIYEQYF
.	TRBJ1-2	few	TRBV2	TGTGCCAGCAGGGACGGCTACACCTTC	CASRDGYTF
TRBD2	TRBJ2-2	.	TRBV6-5	TGTGCCAGCAGTTATTTAGCGGGAGGGCACACCGGGGAGCTGTTTTTT	CASSYLAGGHTGELFF
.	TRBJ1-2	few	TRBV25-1	TGTGCCAGCAGTGACAGGGGTGATGGCTACACCTTC	CASSDRGDGYTF
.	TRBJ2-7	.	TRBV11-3	TGTGCCAGCAGCCAAGGGGGAGGAAGCTACGAGCAGTACTTC	CASSQGGGSYEQYF
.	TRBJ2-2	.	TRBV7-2	TGTGCCAGCAGCCGCCCGACTATAGTCACCGGGGAGCTGTTTTTT	CASSRPTIVTGELFF
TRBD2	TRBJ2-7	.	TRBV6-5	TGTGCCAGCAGTAAACTAGCGGGAGTAGCCGAGCAGTACTTC	CASSKLAGVAEQYF
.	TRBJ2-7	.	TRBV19	TGTGCCAGTAGTGGTGCCCTCCTAGGTCCCTACGAGCAGTACTTC	CASSGALLGPYEQYF
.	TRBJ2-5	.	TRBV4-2	TGTGCCAGCAGCCAAGATGGGGGGGGGCTGATTCAAGAGACCCAGTACTTC	CASSQDGGGLIQETQYF
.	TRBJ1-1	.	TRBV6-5	TGTGCCAGCAGTCGGCTCGGGGAGAACACTGAAGCTTTCTTT	CASSRLGENTEAFF
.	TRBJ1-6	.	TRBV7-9	TGTGCCAGCAGCTTAGCACGGGGGACTAATTCACCCCTCCACTTT	CASSLARGTNSPLHF
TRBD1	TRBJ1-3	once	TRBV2	TGTGCCAGCGACGGACAGGGCTCCCCTGGAAACACCATATATTTT	CASDGQGSPGNTIYF
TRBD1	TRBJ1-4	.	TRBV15	TGTGCCACCAGCAGGGAGACAGGGGGATATGAAAAACTGTTTTTT	CATSRETGGYEKLFF
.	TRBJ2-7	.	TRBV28	TGTGCCAGCAGTTTCAATCTAGTGGTCGTTGTATCGGGAGAGCAGTACTTC	CASSFNLVVVVSGEQYF
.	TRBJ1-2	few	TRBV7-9	TGTGCCAGCAGCTTAGTATCAGAGACATATGGCTACACCTTC	CASSLVSETYGYTF
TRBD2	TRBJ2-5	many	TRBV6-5	TGTGCCAGCAGTTACTCCGGGACTAGCGGCCAAGAGACCCAGTACTTC	CASSYSGTSGQETQYF
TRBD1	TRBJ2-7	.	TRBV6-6	TGTGCCAGCAGTCAAGACAGGGGTCGGGACGAGCAGTACTTC	CASSQDRGRDEQYF
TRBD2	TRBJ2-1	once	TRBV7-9	TGTGCCAGCAGCCCCCCATCCGCGGGAGCCTTCAATGAGCAGTTCTTC	CASSPPSAGAFNEQFF
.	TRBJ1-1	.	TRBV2	TGTGCCAGAAATGGACAGAACACTGAAGCTTTCTTT	CARNGQNTEAFF
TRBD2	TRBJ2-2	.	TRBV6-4	TGTGCCAGCAGTCAGAGCGGGAGGGCCGATAGGAACACCGGGGAGCTGTTTTTT	CASSQSGRADRNTGELFF
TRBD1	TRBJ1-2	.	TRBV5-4	TGTGCCAGCACCCCGGGGAGACAGGGTGGCTATGGCTACACCTTC	CASTPGRQGGYGYTF
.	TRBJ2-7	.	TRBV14	TGTGCCAGCAGCAATTCGTACGAGCAGTACTTC	CASSNSYEQYF
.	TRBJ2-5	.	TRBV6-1	TGTGCCAGCGGGAAGGCACCACAAGAGACCCAGTACTTC	CASGKAPQETQYF
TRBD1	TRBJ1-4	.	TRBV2	TGTGCCAGCAGTGAATGGTATCCCGGGACAGGGGGTGAAAAACTGTTTTTT	CASSEWYPGTGGEKLFF
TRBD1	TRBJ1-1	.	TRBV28	TGTGCCAGCAGCCGGAGCAGGGGGCGTACTGAAGCTTTCTTT	CASSRSRGRTEAFF
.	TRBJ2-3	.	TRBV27	TGTGCCAGCACCCCATCTGTAGGGCCTATCGTCACAGATACGCAGTATTTT	CASTPSVGPIVTDTQYF
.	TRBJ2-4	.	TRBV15	TGTGCCACCAGCACACACCTAGCCAAAAACATTCAGTACTTC	CATSTHLAKNIQYF
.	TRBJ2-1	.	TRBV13	TGTGCCAGCAGCTTAGGTAGCCCGGGTTTAGATGAGCAGTTCTTC	CASSLGSPGLDEQFF
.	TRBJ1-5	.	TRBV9	TGTGCCAGCAGCGTAGGCCCGGGGGATCAGCCCCAGCATTTT	CASSVGPGDQPQHF
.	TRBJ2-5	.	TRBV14	TGTGCCAGCAGCCGGGCGGGGCTACCAAAGGAGACCCAGTACTTC	CASSRAGLPKETQYF
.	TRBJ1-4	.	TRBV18	TGTGCCAGCTCGTCCCAGGGACACCTAAAACTGTTTTTT	CASSSQGHLKLFF
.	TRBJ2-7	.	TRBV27	TGTGCCAGCAGTAGAGACAGCTTGAGCGAGCAGTACTTC	CASSRDSLSEQYF
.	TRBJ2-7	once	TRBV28	TGTGCCAGCAGTTCCCCGGACAATATCTCCTACGAGCAGTACTTC	CASSSPDNISYEQYF
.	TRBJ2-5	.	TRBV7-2	TGTGCCAGCAGCTTAGTCGTGGGCGGGCGGGAGACCCAGTACTTC	CASSLVVGGRETQYF
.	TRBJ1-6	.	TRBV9	TGTGCCAGCAGCGCAATTCTTCGAAATTCACCCCTCCACTTT	CASSAILRNSPLHF
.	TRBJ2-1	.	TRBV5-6	TGTGCCAGCAGCTTTGGCTCCCGAACTTACAATGAGCAGTTCTTC	CASSFGSRTYNEQFF
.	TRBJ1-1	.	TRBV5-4	TGTGCCAGCAGCTCTTTGTTGAACACTGAAGCTTTCTTT	CASSSLLNTEAFF
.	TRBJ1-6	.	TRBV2	TGTGCCAGCATGACTCCGAGCTCCTATAATTCACCCCTCCACTTT	CASMTPSSYNSPLHF
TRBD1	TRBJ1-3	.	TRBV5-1	TGCGCCAGCAGCATCGACAGGGGGACGGGAAACACCATATATTTT	CASSIDRGTGNTIYF
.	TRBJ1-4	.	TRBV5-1	TGCGCCAGCACTATCGGGGGCTCTAATGAAAAACTGTTTTTT	CASTIGGSNEKLFF
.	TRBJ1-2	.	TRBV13	TGTGCCAGCAGCTTTGGGGGGGCGCCTAACTATGGCTACACCTTC	CASSFGGAPNYGYTF
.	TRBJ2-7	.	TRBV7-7	TGTGCTAGCAGCTTAGGCCTCGGGAGCTACGAGCAGTACTTC	CASSLGLGSYEQYF
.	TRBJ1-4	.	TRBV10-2	TGCGCCAGCAGTTTAACACCAATCAATGAAAAACTGTTTTTT	CASSLTPINEKLFF
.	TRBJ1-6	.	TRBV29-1	TGCAGCGTACGACCGGACGGCCAATCACCCCTCCACTTT	CSVRPDGQSPLHF
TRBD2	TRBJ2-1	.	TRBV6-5	TGTGCCAGCAGTTACTCGTATCGGAGCGGGAGGACTGAGCAGTTCTTC	CASSYSYRSGRTEQFF
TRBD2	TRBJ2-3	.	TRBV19	TGTGCCAGTAGTATGGGATTAGCGGGAGCCTTCACAGATACGCAGTATTTT	CASSMGLAGAFTDTQYF
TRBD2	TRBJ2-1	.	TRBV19	TGTGCCAGTAGTGGTAGGAGCGGGAGGTACAATGAGCAGTTCTTC	CASSGRSGRYNEQFF
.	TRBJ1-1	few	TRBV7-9	TGTGCCAGCAGCTTAGGAGGTATGAACACTGAAGCTTTCTTT	CASSLGGMNTEAFF
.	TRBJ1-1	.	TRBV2	TGTGCCAGCCAGGGGTTGGGGAACACTGAAGCTTTCTTT	CASQGLGNTEAFF
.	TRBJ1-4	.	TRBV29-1	TGCAGCGTTCGCCTTAATGAAAAACTGTTTTTT	CSVRLNEKLFF
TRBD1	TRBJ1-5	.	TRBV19	TGTGCCAGTAGACTACCGGGACAGGGAACGGGACAGCCCCAGCATTTT	CASRLPGQGTGQPQHF
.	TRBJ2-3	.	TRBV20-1	TGCAGTGCTACCACTAGCAATACGCAGTATTTT	CSATTSNTQYF
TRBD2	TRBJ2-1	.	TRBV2	TGTGCCAGCAGTGAAGGACTAGCGTTCGACAATGAGCAGTTCTTC	CASSEGLAFDNEQFF
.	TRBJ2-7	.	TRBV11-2	TGTGCCAGCAGCTCAACCAACGAGCAGTACTTC	CASSSTNEQYF